This T cell receptor (beta chain) is from a study of cytomegalovirus exposure and HLA in healthy donors. The PCR was carried out with 60 Vbeta primers and 13 Jbeta primers. In the original analysis: Unique TCR beta chains totaled roughly 79 million in a later count, with roughly 11 million of them shared. Generated by immunoSEQ multiplex PCR, the TCRdb table keeps only in-frame clones and is missing some. V and J calls and clone size follow that table, whereas D and trimming were derived from the DNA. The sample table includes tens of thousands of clones. Germline V gene data show CDR1 as GTSNPN and CDR2 as SVGIG (reference sequence). The CDR3 contains 13 residues. General study points: Earlier results showed most TCR beta V segments being productive about 87% or about 30% of the time.

As to this clone: The target antigen is unknown. One end of the junction varies from germline; a read error may be responsible.

Sequencing used PBMCs. The gene calls are TRBV30 and TRBJ2-5; D perhaps matches TRBD2 (7 bases). The clonotype originates from a man younger than 40 in good health and CMV-seropositive. CDR3: CASTGRGQENQYF. In DNA form, the CDR3 reads TGTGCCTCAACAGGGCGGGGGCAAGAGAACCAGTACTTC.